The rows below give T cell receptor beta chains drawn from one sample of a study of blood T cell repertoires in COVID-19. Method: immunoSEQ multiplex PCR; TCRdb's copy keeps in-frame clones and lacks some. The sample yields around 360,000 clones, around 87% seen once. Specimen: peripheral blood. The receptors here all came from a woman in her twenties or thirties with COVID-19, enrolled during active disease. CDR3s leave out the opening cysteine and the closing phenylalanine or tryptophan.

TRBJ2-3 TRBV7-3 ASSLLSRGLSTDTQY
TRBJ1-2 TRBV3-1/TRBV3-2 ASSQGQNGYT
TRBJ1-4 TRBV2 ASSEAKGATNEKLF
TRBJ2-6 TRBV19 ASSIGHSGANVLT
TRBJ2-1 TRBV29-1 SVEVEINEQF
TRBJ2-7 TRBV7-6 ASSGGQDFSYEQY
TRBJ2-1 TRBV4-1 AWPGGDYNEQF
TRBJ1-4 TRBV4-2 ASSQVGSSNEKLF
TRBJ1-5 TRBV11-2 ASSLVGGWGVGGNQPQH
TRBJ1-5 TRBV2 ASSLRGKPQH
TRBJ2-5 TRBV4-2 ASSQDFQGLEETQY
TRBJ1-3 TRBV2 ASSERTGRNTIY
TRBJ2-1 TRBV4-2 ASSQGPEQF
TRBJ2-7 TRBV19 ASSVQLAGPSHEQY
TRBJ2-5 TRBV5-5 ASSGLAGGYQETQY
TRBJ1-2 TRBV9 ASSAPGEWGTDYGYT
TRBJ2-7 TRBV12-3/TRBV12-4 ASSRVRSYEQY
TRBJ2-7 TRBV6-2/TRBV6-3 ASSGLGTGSYEQY
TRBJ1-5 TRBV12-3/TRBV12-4 ASSFGGGQPQH
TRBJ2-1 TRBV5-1 ASRRDRDYGNEQF
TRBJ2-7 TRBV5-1 ASSSTGTSGIAKTGYEQY
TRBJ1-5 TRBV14 ASSLLNQPQH
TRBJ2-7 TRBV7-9 ASSRGVMHEQY
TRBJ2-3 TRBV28 ASSRTASGFTDTQY
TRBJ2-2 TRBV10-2 ASSSARANTGELF
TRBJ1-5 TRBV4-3 ASSQETTGPNQPQH
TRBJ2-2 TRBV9 ASSATGGVGELF
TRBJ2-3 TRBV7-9 ASSAIISGRAGDTQY
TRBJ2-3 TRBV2 ASSSGRNTDTQY